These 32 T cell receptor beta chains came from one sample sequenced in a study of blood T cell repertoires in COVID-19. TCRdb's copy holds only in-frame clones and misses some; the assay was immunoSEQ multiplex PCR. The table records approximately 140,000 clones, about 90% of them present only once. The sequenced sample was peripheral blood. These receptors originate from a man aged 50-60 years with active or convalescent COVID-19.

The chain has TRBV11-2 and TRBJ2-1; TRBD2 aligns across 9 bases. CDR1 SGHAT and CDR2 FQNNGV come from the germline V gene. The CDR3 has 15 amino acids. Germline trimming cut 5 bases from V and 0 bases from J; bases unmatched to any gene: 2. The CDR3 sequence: CASSVSGSSYNEQFF. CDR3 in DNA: TGTGCCAGCAGCGTTAGCGGGAGCTCCTACAATGAGCAGTTCTTC.

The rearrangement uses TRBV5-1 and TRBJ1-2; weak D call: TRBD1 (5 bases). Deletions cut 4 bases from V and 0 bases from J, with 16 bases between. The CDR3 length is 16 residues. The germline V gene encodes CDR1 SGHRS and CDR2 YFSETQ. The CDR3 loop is CASSEMGRKTNYGYTF. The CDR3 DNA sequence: TGCGCCAGCAGCGAGATGGGGCGAAAAACTAACTATGGCTACACCTTC.

The CDR3 sequence: CAISGQIGNQPQHF. The CDR3 DNA sequence: TGTGCCATCAGTGGGCAGATTGGCAATCAGCCCCAGCATTTT. The V call is TRBV10-3, the J call TRBJ1-5; D is undetermined. The CDR3 covers 14 residues. Germline-derived CDR1 and CDR2 are ENHRY and SYGVKD. The V end lost 4 bases, the J end lost 2 bases, and 9 bases lay between the germline ends.

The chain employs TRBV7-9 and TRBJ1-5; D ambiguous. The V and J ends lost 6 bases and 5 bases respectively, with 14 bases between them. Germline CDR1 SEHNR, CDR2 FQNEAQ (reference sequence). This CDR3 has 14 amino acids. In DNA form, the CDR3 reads TGTGCCAGCAGTCGAGGGCCAGGAGATCAGCCCCAGCATTTT. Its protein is CASSRGPGDQPQHF.

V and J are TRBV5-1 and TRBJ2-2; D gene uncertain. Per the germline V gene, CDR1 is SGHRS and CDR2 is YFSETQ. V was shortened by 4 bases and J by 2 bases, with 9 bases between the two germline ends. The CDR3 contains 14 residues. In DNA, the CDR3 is TGCGCCAGCAGCCCTTGGCCAAACACCGGGGAGCTGTTTTTT. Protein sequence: CASSPWPNTGELFF.

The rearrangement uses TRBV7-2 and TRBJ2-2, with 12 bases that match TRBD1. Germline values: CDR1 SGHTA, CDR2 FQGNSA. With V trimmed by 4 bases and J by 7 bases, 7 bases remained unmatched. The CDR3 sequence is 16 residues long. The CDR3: CASSYRDRGQGGELFF. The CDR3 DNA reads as TGTGCCAGCAGCTATAGGGACAGGGGGCAAGGCGGGGAGCTGTTTTTT.

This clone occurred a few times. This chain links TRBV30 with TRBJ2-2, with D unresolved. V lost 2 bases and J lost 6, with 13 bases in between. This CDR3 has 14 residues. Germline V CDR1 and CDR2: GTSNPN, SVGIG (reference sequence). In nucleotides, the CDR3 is TGTGCCTGGAGTCCCTACAGTGGTGCCGGGGAGCTGTTTTTT. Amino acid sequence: CAWSPYSGAGELFF.

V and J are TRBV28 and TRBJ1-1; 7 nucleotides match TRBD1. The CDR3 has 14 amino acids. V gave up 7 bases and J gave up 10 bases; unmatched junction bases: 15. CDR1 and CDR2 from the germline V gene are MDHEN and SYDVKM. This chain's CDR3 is CASTSQGRGKGAFF. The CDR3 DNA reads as TGTGCCAGCACCTCTCAGGGCAGGGGGAAAGGAGCTTTCTTT.

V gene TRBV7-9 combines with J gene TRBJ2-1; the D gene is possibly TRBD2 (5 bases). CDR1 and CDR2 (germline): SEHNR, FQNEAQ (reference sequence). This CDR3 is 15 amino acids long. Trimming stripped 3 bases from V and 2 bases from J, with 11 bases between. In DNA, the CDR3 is TGTGCCAGCAGCTTTGTAGCGACAACCTACAATGAGCAGTTCTTC. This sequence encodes CASSFVATTYNEQFF.

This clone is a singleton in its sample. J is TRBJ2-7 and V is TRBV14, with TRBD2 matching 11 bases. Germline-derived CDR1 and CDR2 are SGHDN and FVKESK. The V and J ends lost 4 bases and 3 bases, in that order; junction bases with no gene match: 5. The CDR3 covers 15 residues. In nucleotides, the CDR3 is TGTGCCAGCAGCCTGAGTAGCGGGAGGGTCTACGAGCAGTACTTC. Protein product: CASSLSSGRVYEQYF.

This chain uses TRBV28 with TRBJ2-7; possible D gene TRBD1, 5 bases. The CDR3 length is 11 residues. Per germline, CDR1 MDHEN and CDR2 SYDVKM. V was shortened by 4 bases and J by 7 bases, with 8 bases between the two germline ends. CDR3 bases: TGTGCCAGCAGTTACCGACAGGAGCAGTACTTC. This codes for CASSYRQEQYF.

Written as DNA, the CDR3 is TGTGCCAGCAGCTTCCGGGACAGGGTTTATGGCTACACCTTC. It encodes CASSFRDRVYGYTF. The chain recombines TRBV5-8 with TRBJ1-2, with 9 nucleotides matching TRBD1. Germline assignment: CDR1 SGHTS and CDR2 YDEGEE. The CDR3 has 14 amino acids. Trimming took 2 bases from V and 5 from J; bases not matched to a gene: 4.

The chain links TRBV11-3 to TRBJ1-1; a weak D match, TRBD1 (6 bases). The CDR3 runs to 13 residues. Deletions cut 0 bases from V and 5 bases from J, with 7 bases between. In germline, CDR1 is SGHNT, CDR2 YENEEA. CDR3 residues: CASSLETGTEAFF. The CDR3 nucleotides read TGTGCCAGCAGCTTAGAAACAGGGACTGAAGCTTTCTTT. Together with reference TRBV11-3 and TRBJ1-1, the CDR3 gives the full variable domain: EAGVVQSPRYKIIEKKQPVAFWCNPISGHNTLYWYLQNLGQGPELLIRYENEEAVDDSQLPKDRFSAERLKGVDSTLKIQPAELGDSAVYLCASSLETGTEAFFGQGTRLTVV.

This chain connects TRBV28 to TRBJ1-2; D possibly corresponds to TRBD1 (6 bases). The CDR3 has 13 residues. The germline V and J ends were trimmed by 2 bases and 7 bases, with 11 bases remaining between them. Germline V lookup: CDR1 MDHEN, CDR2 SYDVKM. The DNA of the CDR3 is TGTGCCAGCAGTTTAGGGGGGGCCGGTGGCTACACCTTC. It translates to CASSLGGAGGYTF.

CDR3 residues: CASSFAGTGGGPPTQYF. CDR3 in DNA: TGTGCCAGCAGTTTCGCCGGGACAGGGGGCGGGCCCCCGACCCAGTACTTC. This chain connects TRBV6-2 or TRBV6-3 to TRBJ2-5, with 12 bases lining up with TRBD1. From germline, CDR1 is MNHEY and CDR2 SVGEGT. V trimming: 4 bases; J trimming: 7 bases; junction bases outside the gene matches: 13. The CDR3 spans 17 residues.

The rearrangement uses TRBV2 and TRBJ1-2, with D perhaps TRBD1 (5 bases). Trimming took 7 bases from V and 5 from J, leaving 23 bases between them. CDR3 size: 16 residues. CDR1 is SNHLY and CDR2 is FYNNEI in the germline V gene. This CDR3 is CASTTNWIRAGYGYTF. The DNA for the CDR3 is TGTGCCAGCACCACCAACTGGATACGGGCAGGGTATGGCTACACCTTC.

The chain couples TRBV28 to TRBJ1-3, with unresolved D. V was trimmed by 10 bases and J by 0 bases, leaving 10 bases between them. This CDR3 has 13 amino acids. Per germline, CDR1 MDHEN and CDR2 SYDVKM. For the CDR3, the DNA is TGTGCCACCGGGGTTTCCTCTGGAAACACCATATATTTT. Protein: CATGVSSGNTIYF.

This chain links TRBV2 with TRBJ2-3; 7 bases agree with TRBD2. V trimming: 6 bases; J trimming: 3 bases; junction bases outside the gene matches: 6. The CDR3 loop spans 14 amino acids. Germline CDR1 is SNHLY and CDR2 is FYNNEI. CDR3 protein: CASRGREFTDTQYF. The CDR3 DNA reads TGTGCCAGCAGGGGGCGGGAGTTTACAGATACGCAGTATTTT.

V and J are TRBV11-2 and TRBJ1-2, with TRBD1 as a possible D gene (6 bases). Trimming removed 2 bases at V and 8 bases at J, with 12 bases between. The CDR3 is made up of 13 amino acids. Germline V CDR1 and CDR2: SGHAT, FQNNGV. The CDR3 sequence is CASSLYAGEGYTF. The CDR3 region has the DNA TGTGCCAGCAGCTTATACGCAGGGGAAGGCTACACCTTC.

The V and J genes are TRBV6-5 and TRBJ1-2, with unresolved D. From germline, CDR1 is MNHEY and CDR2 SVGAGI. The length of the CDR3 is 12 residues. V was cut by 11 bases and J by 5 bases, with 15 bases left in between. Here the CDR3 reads CASAYSAYGYTF. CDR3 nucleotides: TGTGCCTCAGCGTATTCTGCGTATGGCTACACCTTC.

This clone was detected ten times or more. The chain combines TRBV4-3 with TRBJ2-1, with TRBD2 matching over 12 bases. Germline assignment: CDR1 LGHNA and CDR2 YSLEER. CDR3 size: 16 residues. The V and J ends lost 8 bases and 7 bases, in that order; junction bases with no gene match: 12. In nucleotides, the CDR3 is TGCGCCAGCGGTCGCAGACTAGCGGGAGACGAGAATGAGCAGTTCTTC. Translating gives CASGRRLAGDENEQFF.

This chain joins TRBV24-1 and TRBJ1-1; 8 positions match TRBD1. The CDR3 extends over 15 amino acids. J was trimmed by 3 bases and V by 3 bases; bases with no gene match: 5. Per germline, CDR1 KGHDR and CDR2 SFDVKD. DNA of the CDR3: TGTGCCACCAGTGATACCGGGACAGGCTACACTGAAGCTTTCTTT. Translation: CATSDTGTGYTEAFF.

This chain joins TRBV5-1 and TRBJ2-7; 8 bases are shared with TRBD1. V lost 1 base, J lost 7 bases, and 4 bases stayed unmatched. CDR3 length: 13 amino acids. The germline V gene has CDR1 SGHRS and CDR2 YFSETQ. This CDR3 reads CASSLQGAWEQYF. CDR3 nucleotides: TGCGCCAGCAGCTTGCAGGGGGCCTGGGAGCAGTACTTC.

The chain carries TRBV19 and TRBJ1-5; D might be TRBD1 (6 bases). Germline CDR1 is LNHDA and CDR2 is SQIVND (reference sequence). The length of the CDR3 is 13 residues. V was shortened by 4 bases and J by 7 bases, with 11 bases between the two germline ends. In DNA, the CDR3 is TGTGCCAGTAGTACACAGGGTCCCCAGCCCCAGCATTTT. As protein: CASSTQGPQPQHF.

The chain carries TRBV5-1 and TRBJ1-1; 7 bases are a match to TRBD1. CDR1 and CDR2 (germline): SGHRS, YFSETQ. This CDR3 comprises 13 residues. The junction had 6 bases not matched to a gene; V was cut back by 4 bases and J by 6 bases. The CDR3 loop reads CASSRGQTAEAFF. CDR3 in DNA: TGCGCCAGCAGCAGGGGACAGACAGCTGAAGCTTTCTTT.

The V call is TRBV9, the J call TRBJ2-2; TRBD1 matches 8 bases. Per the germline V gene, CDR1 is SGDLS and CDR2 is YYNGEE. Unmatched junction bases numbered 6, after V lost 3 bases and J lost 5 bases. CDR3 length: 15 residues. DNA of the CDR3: TGTGCCAGCAGCGATAGGCAGGGGGCGACCGGGGAGCTGTTTTTT. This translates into CASSDRQGATGELFF.

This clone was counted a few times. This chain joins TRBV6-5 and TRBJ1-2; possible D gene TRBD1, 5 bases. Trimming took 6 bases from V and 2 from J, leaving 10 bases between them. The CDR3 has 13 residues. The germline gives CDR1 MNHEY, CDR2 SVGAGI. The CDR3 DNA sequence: TGTGCCAGCAGCACAGGTTTCAACTATGGCTACACCTTC. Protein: CASSTGFNYGYTF.

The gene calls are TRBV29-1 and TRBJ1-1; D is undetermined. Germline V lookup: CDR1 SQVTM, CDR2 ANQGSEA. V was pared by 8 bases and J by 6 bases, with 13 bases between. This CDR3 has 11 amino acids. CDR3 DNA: TGCAGCACCTCGGACTTTCCTGAAGCTTTCTTT. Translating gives CSTSDFPEAFF. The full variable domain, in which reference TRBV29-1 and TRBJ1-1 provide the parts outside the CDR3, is SAVISQKPSRDICQRGTSLTIQCQVDSQVTMMFWYRQQPGQSLTLIATANQGSEATYESGFVIDKFPISRPNLTFSTLTVSNMSPEDSSIYLCSTSDFPEAFFGQGTRLTVV.

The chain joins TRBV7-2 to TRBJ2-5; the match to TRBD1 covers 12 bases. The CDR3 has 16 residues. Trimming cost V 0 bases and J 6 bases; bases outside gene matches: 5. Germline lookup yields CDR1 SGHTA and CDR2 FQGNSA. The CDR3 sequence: CASSLAGTGGRKTQYF. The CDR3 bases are TGTGCCAGCAGCTTAGCTGGGACAGGGGGCAGAAAGACCCAGTACTTC. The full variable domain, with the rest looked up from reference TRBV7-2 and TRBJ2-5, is GAGVSQSPSNKVTEKGKDVELRCDPISGHTALYWYRQSLGQGLEFLIYFQGNSAPDKSGLPSDRFSAERTGGSVSTLTIQRTQQEDSAVYLCASSLAGTGGRKTQYFGPGTRLLVL.

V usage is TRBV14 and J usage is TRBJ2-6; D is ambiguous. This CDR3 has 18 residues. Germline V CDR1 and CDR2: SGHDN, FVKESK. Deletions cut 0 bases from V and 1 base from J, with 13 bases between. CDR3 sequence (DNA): TGTGCCAGCAGCCAAGACCTTAAATCTAGGTCTGGGGCCAACGTCCTGACTTTC. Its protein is CASSQDLKSRSGANVLTF.

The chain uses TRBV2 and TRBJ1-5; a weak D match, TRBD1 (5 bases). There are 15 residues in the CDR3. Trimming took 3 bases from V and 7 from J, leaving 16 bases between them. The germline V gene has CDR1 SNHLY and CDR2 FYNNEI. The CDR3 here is CASSEVWAGMQPQHF. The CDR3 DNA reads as TGTGCCAGCAGTGAGGTATGGGCAGGGATGCAGCCCCAGCATTTT.

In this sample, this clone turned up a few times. The CDR3 nucleotides read TGTGCCAGCAGTTACACCAGCTATGGCTACACCTTC. Translated, it gives CASSYTSYGYTF. This chain uses TRBV28 with TRBJ1-2; D is uncertain. Germline CDR1 MDHEN, CDR2 SYDVKM. The CDR3 contains 12 residues. V gave up 4 bases and J gave up 4 bases, with 7 bases separating them.